This T cell receptor (beta chain) stems from a study of T-cell reconstitution after alpha-beta-depleted transplantation in children. Findings and caveats of the study: The study traced high day-60 TCRbeta diversity in some patients to surviving recipient T cells and thymic progenitors. By about two months after transplant, alpha-beta T cells reportedly arose from several hundred graft clones that had expanded. One year post-transplant, T-cell counts and diversity were largely derived from T cells produced anew.

The V end was cut by 1 base, the J end by 3 bases, with 13 bases between. From germline, CDR1 is DFQATT and CDR2 SNEGSKA (reference sequence). The CDR3 runs 15 residues. Unique molecular identifiers were used in preparing the TCRbeta library. TCRdb re-called the PCR reads through MiXCR, storing one row per CDR3 protein. This table has about 440,000 distinct CDR3 sequences, about 40% appearing once. On this clonotype itself: The antigen remains unidentified.

The material was PBMCs, obtained before TCRalphabeta/CD19-depleted stem cell transplant. This sequence joins TRBV20-1 and TRBJ2-1; no definite D call. The source of this sequence is a girl aged 2 to 10 with aplastic anemia, due to receive a stem cell transplant. The CDR3 DNA reads as TGCAGTGCTAGAGCCCTCTTCAGCGTCTACAATGAGCAGTTCTTC. Protein: CSARALFSVYNEQFF.